A selection of T cell receptor beta chains follows, all from one sample in a study of OX40 agonist ivuxolimab in advanced cancers. Repertoires were generated with immunoSEQ multiplex PCR, while TCRdb's copy carries only in-frame clones and drops some. The profile shows 25,000 to 35,000 clones, about 90% of them singletons. The starting material was CD4+ or CD8+ T cells sorted from blood, obtained in a trial of the OX40 agonist ivuxolimab. The receptors shown here come from an adult with an advanced solid tumor such as melanoma, head and neck, liver or kidney cancer. Each CDR3 is given with its conserved first and last residue. The D gene is left open where the match is weak. Clone size appears in some rows only: once, few, many, or a class for an expanded clone.

TRBV18	NA	NA	TRBJ2-1	TGTGCCAGCTCAACCGGGCGGAACAATGAGCAGTTCTTC	CASSTGRNNEQFF
TRBV7-6	once	TRBD1	TRBJ2-5	TGTGCCAGCAGCTTAATCCAGGGGGAGAGTGGAGAGACCCAGTACTTC	CASSLIQGESGETQYF
TRBV9	once	TRBD2	TRBJ2-1	TGTGCCAGCGCTAGCGGGAATGAGCAGTTCTTC	CASASGNEQFF
TRBV4-3	NA	TRBD1	TRBJ2-4	TGCGCCAGCAGCCAAGATTGGCAAGACTCGAGGGGGCAAAACATTCAGTACTTC	CASSQDWQDSRGQNIQYF
TRBV7-6	once	NA	TRBJ2-1	TGTGCCAGCAGCTCAACAGGGACCCTTTACAATGAGCAGTTCTTC	CASSSTGTLYNEQFF
TRBV9	NA	TRBD2	TRBJ2-7	TGTGCCAGCAGCGCCTTAGCGGGAGGGCCTTACGAGCAGTACTTC	CASSALAGGPYEQYF
TRBV29-1	once	NA	TRBJ2-1	TGCAGCGTCGGGACTTATGATAGCTCCTACAATGAGCAGTTCTTC	CSVGTYDSSYNEQFF
TRBV29-1	NA	NA	TRBJ2-7	TGCAGCGTTGACGGCCCGTGGGGGGACGAGCAGTACTTC	CSVDGPWGDEQYF
TRBV7-9	NA	NA	TRBJ1-1	TGTGCCAGCAGCTTAGTTGCCGGGAACACTGAAGCTTTCTTT	CASSLVAGNTEAFF
TRBV7-9	NA	TRBD1	TRBJ2-5	TGTGCCAGCAGCCCGACAGGGGTTGGAGAGACCCAGTACTTC	CASSPTGVGETQYF
TRBV4-3	NA	NA	TRBJ2-5	TGCGCCAGCAGCCAAGATCTCGAGGAGACTCCAGAGACCCAGTACTTC	CASSQDLEETPETQYF
TRBV12-5	NA	NA	TRBJ2-5	TGTGCTAGTGGTTTCGGAGAGACCCAGTACTTC	CASGFGETQYF
TRBV28	NA	NA	TRBJ2-7	TGTGCCAGCAGTCCTCCTTCCTACGAGCAGTACTTC	CASSPPSYEQYF
TRBV5-5	NA	NA	TRBJ2-1	TGTGCCAGCAGCCCCGGGACTATGGTAGCAGGGGATGAGCAGTTCTTC	CASSPGTMVAGDEQFF
TRBV7-8	NA	NA	TRBJ2-1	TGTGCCAGCTGGGCCGACTCCTACAATGAGCAGTTCTTC	CASWADSYNEQFF
TRBV19	NA	NA	TRBJ1-5	TGTGCCAGTAGTATAGATCCTGCAGGGGTCCAGCCATTTTATCAGCCCCAGCATTTT	CASSIDPAGVQPFYQPQHF
TRBV19	NA	NA	TRBJ2-7	TGTGCCAGTAGTATCGCAGGGAGCTCCTACGAGCAGTACTTC	CASSIAGSSYEQYF
TRBV9	NA	NA	TRBJ2-7	TGTGCCAGCAGCCACTCGGCCACAGCTGACGAGCAGTACTTC	CASSHSATADEQYF
TRBV27	NA	NA	TRBJ2-1	TGTGCCAGCAGTTTATTGGGGGGAACTCCCGGGGAGTTCTTC	CASSLLGGTPGEFF
TRBV7-9	NA	NA	TRBJ1-2	TGTGCCAGCAGCTCGCCAGCGGATTACTATGGCTACACCTTC	CASSSPADYYGYTF
TRBV5-5	NA	NA	TRBJ1-5	TGTGCCAGCAGCTCCCGGGGTCCGCCAACCACTGATCAGCCCCAGCATTTT	CASSSRGPPTTDQPQHF
TRBV27	NA	TRBD1	TRBJ2-7	TGTGCCAGCAGTTTTGACCGGGACAGGATTTACGAGCAGTACTTC	CASSFDRDRIYEQYF
TRBV6-6	few	NA	TRBJ2-7	TGTGCCACCTCGACAGGAAACTACGAGCAGTACTTC	CATSTGNYEQYF
TRBV2	once	NA	TRBJ2-6	TGTGCCAGCAGTGAGGCGGGGTTTGCTGGGGCCAACGTCCTGACTTTC	CASSEAGFAGANVLTF
TRBV4-3	NA	NA	TRBJ2-3	TGCGCCAGCAGCCAAGACCGCAATACGCAGTATTTT	CASSQDRNTQYF
TRBV7-9	once	TRBD2	TRBJ2-5	TGTGCCAGCAGCTTGGTTAGCGGGATCCAAGAGACCCAGTACTTC	CASSLVSGIQETQYF
TRBV5-1	once	NA	TRBJ2-5	TGCGCCAGCAGCTTGGGGGGCGGACCCCAAGAGACCCAGTACTTC	CASSLGGGPQETQYF
TRBV2	NA	TRBD2	TRBJ2-7	TGTGCCAGCAGTCTCCTAGCGGGAGGCTATAACAACGAGCAGTACTTC	CASSLLAGGYNNEQYF
TRBV25-1	NA	NA	TRBJ2-7	TGTGCCAGCAGCTTAGCTCGGGACGGAGCCTACGAGCAGTACTTC	CASSLARDGAYEQYF
TRBV27	NA	NA	TRBJ2-3	TGTGCCAGCAGTTTAGGACGGCGGGCCCTTGAAACGCAGTATTTT	CASSLGRRALETQYF
TRBV27	few	TRBD2	TRBJ2-2	TGTGCCAGTCGGCAAGCGGGAGGAACCGGGGAGCTGTTTTTT	CASRQAGGTGELFF
TRBV28	NA	TRBD2	TRBJ2-7	TGTGCCAGCAGTTTAAGACTAGCGGGGTCCTACGAGCAGTACTTC	CASSLRLAGSYEQYF
TRBV28	NA	NA	TRBJ1-4	TGTGCCAGCAGTTCCAGGGGAACTAATGAAAAACTGTTTTTT	CASSSRGTNEKLFF
TRBV27	NA	NA	TRBJ2-1	TGTGCCAGCAGCTGGACTTCGAACAATGAGCAGTTCTTC	CASSWTSNNEQFF